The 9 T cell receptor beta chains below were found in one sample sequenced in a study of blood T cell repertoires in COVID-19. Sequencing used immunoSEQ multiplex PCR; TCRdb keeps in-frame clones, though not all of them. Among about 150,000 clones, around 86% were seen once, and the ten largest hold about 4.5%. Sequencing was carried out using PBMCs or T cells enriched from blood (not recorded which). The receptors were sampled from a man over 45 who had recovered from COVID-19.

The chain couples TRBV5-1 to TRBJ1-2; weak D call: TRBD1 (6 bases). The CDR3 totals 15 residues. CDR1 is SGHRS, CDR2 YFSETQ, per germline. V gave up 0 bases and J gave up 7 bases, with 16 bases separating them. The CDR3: CASSLAGATFGGYTF. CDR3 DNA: TGCGCCAGCAGCTTGGCAGGGGCAACTTTTGGTGGCTACACCTTC.

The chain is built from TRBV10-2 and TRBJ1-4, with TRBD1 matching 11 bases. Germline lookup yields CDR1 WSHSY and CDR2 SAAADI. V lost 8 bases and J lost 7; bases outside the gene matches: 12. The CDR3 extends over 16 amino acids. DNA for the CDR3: TGCGCCAGCCAGAGGGACAGGGGGAAATGGGGTGAAAAACTGTTTTTT. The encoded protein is CASQRDRGKWGEKLFF.

The CDR3 region is CAWRTSGSSHEQFF. The CDR3 DNA sequence: TGTGCCTGGAGGACTAGCGGGAGTTCCCATGAGCAGTTCTTC. The chain is built from TRBV30 and TRBJ2-1; 12 bases line up with TRBD2. The V and J ends lost 3 bases and 8 bases, in that order; junction bases with no gene match: 5. Germline-derived CDR1 and CDR2 are GTSNPN and SVGIG (reference sequence). The CDR3 runs 14 residues.

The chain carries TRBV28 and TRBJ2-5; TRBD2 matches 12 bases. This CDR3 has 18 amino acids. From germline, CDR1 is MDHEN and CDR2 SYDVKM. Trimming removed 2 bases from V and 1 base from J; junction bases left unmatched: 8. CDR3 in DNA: TGTGCCAGCAGTTTACCCGTAGGGACTAGCGGGTTCCAAGAGACCCAGTACTTC. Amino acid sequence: CASSLPVGTSGFQETQYF.

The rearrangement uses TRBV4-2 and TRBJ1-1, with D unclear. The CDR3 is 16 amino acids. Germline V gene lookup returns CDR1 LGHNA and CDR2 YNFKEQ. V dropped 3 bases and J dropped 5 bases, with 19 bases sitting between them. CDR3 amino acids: CASSQVEQIGWTEAFF. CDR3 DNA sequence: TGTGCCAGCAGCCAGGTTGAACAGATTGGTTGGACTGAAGCTTTCTTT.

CDR3: CASSQGLVSIKDTQYF. The CDR3 nucleotides read TGTGCCAGCAGCCAAGGACTAGTTAGCATTAAGGATACGCAGTATTTT. J is TRBJ2-3 and V is TRBV3-1 (or the pseudogene TRBV3-2); weak D call: TRBD2 (6 bases). Trimming took 1 base from V and 6 from J, leaving 17 bases between them. Germline V lookup: CDR1 LGHDT, CDR2 YNNKEL (reference sequence). This CDR3 has 16 amino acids.

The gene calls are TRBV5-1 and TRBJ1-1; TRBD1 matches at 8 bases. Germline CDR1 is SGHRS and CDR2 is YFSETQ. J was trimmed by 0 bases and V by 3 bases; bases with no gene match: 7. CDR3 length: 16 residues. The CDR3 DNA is TGCGCCAGCAGCTCTGGGACAGGTTCCATGAACACTGAAGCTTTCTTT. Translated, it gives CASSSGTGSMNTEAFF.

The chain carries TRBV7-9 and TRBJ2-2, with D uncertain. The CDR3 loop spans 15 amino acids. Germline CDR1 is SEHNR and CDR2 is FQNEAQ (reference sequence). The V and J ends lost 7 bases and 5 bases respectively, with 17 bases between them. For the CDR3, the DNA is TGTGCCAGCATCCCTCGACTCGTCCGAACCGGGGAGCTGTTTTTT. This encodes CASIPRLVRTGELFF. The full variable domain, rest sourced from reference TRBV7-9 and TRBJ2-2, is DTGVSQNPRHKITKRGQNVTFRCDPISEHNRLYWYRQTLGQGPEFLTYFQNEAQLEKSRLLSDRFSAERPKGSFSTLEIQRTEQGDSAMYLCASIPRLVRTGELFFGEGSRLTVL.

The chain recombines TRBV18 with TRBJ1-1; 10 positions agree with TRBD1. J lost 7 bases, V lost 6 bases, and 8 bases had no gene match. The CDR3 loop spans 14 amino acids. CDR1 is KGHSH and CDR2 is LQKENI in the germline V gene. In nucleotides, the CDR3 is TGTGCCAGCTCCCCGACAGGGGGCGAAGTTGAAGCTTTCTTT. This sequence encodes CASSPTGGEVEAFF. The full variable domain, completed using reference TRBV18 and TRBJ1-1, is NAGVMQNPRHLVRRRGQEARLRCSPMKGHSHVYWYRQLPEEGLKFMVYLQKENIIDESGMPKERFSAEFPKEGPSILRIQQVVRGDSAAYFCASSPTGGEVEAFFGQGTRLTVV.